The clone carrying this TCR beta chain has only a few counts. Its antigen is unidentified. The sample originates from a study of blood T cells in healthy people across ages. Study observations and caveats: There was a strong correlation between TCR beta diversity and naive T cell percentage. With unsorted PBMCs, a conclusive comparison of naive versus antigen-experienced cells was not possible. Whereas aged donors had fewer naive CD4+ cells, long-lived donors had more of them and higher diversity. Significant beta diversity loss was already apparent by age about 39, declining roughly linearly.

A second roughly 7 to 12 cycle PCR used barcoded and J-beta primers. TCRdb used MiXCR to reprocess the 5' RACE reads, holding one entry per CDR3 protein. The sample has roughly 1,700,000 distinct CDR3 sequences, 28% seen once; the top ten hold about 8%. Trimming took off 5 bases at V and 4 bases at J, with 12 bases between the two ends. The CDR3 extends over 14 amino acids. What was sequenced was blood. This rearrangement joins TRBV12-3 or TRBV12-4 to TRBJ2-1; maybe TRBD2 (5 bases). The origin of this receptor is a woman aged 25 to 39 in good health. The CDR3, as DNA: TGTGCCAGCAGTCCCCCCGGGGTATACAATGAGCAGTTCTTC. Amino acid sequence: CASSPPGVYNEQFF.